The present T cell receptor beta chain was sequenced within a study of shared clonotypes between healthy human individuals. The overall study: With ages of 18 to 49, the donors were two women and a few men. CD8 memory received one plate per donor, CD8 naive two, CD4 memory three and CD4 naive three.

Between the trimmed V and J ends, which lost 7 bases and 3 bases, there was a span of 24 bases. This CDR3 is built from 17 residues. Germline V gene sequence: CDR1 MNHEY, CDR2 SMNVEV (reference sequence). Here immunoSEQ multiplex PCR was the method, and the copy in TCRdb shows in-frame clones only, minus some. In the table there are over 2 million clones, less than 95% of which are singletons. This receptor was taken from a man between 18 and 29 years old in good health. Some clones in this sample may be carry-over from other donors' samples. The chain joins TRBV27 to TRBJ2-5; TRBD1 is a possible D gene (6 bases). The sequenced material came from naive CD4+ T cells from PBMCs. Subset in this sample: CD45RA+ positively selected. DNA of the CDR3: TGTGCCAGCATGTCTGCGTCGGACAGTTTCCTCAAAGAGACCCAGTACTTC. It encodes CASMSASDSFLKETQYF.